The entry below describes one TCR beta chain. This clonotype has a handful of counts. Its antigen is unknown. Nothing much larger sits one base from this clone, and base qualities are not available. From its cysteine to its phenylalanine, the CDR3 spans 13 amino acids. The read is trimmed to its CDR3 DNA, 39 bases read in frame from base 1. The trim is 4 bases for V and 7 bases for J, with a gap of 15 bases between the germline ends. CDR1 and CDR2 were assigned from the germline V gene as SGHRS and YFSETQ. Library creation used 5' RACE. Data came from an Illumina HiSeq 2500. The second PCR ran for about 7 to 11 cycles and used a J-beta primer mix along with a sample-barcoded 5' primer. A unique molecular identifier was introduced onto each TCR beta cDNA molecule by a template-switch 5' adaptor carrying 12 random nucleotides. At least 2.5 million CDR3-containing paired-end reads were obtained from each sample. First-strand cDNA synthesis was performed from all RNA using the Mint cDNA synthesis kit, with priming by a TRBC-specific oligonucleotide. Following uracil-DNA glycosylase treatment, a first 18-cycle PCR with universal primers M1SS and BC2_uni_R was performed on all cDNA. In the authors' own workflow: For normalization, 1 million high-quality reads, each with a distinct molecular identifier, were randomly selected from each sample. Instead of being binned into consensus sequences, reads that shared molecular identifiers were thrown out. MiTCR, run with a Q25 quality threshold and the strictest error-elimination algorithm, handled CDR3 identification, clonotype clustering and error correction. A nonparametric unseen species model with Euler transformation was used to estimate a lower bound on total TCR beta diversity. The public reads were reanalyzed by TCRdb: fastp trimming at Q25, MiXCR alignment, in-frame beta chains only. CDR3 protein sequences are deduplicated, and each keeps its most common genes and DNA. The V and J calls, along with clone size, are taken from TCRdb and not from the paper's own processing. The sample contains roughly 1.6 million distinct CDR3 sequences, about 31% of them found a single time. The top ten clonotypes cover about 10% of the sample.

This entry belongs to a study of blood T cells in healthy people across ages (dated by TCRdb to the mid-2010s). Study-wide context: In model experiments, roughly one uniquely barcoded TCR beta cDNA molecule per two T cells was captured by template switching. Four age groups were formed from the donors: young (average around 15 years), middle-aged (approximately 40), aged (62) and long-lived (less than 85). Using deep sequencing normalized with unique cDNA molecular identifiers, the study measured how TCR beta repertoire diversity changes with age. To avoid experimental bias, donors of different ages were distributed randomly across sequencing lanes. For two donors (one aged 18 to 29 and one aged 80 or older), the study analyzed two additional independent replicas of 1 million unique cDNA reads from the same blood draw. Overall study results and their limits: Donor CMV infection status was unknown, potentially confounding age-related changes in expanded clonotypes. As age increased, observed TCR beta diversity per million T cells dropped in a roughly linear way, and a significant reduction was already evident by age 40. Since profiling was done on bulk unsorted PBMCs, naive and antigen-experienced compartments could not be conclusively compared. Compared with the aged group, more naive CD4+ T cells, fewer expanded clones and increased TCR diversity were shown by the long-lived group, suggesting age selection. Estimates of total diversity based on one million sequenced T cells were considered lower bounds and underestimates. A strong correlation was found between observed TCR beta diversity and the percentage of naive T cells measured by flow cytometry.

The donors were roughly 39 Caucasian individuals from Russia, aged roughly 6 to 100 years, who were systemically healthy. About 9.8 milliliters of peripheral blood were drawn from each donor into EDTA-treated Vacutainer tubes. Ficoll-Paque density-gradient centrifugation was used to isolate PBMCs, with at least 7 million per sample. Total RNA was extracted from PBMCs with Trizol reagent, with at least 5 micrograms obtained per sample. For every donor, an aliquot of PBMCs went through flow cytometry to measure the percentages of naive CD45RAhigh/CD27high T cells. The origin of this receptor is a woman aged 25 to 39 in good health. The chain couples TRBV5-1 to TRBJ2-7; TRBD1 is a weak D gene call, 5 bases matching. Sequencing was done on a sample of blood. The DNA sequence follows: TGCGCCAGCAGCAAGGGGCCCGACGGGGAGCAGTACTTC. This encodes CASSKGPDGEQYF.